This paragraph reports one T cell receptor beta chain. Its antigen is unknown. The data derive from a study of cytomegalovirus exposure and HLA in healthy donors. Findings and caveats of the study: The study dropped some indistinguishable V segments, TRBV6-2 and TRBV6-3 among them. For most TCR sequences rarity was the rule, although some public TCRs occurred in many donors.

A multiplex PCR was run with 60 Vbeta primers and 13 Jbeta primers. The method was immunoSEQ multiplex PCR; TCRdb's version includes in-frame clones alone and lacks a portion of them. The table lists 150,000 to 200,000 clones, 81% of them singletons, with over 4.5% in the top ten. Germline V gives CDR1 MGHDK, CDR2 SYGVNS. V lost 8 bases and J lost 7; bases outside the gene matches: 5. This CDR3 region has 13 residues. The material sequenced was PBMCs. The source of this sequence is a woman aged 18-29 years in good health and CMV-seropositive. The chain links TRBV25-1 to TRBJ1-6, with TRBD1 matching over 7 bases. CDR3 region: CASAGQQNSPLHF. The CDR3 bases are TGTGCCAGCGCGGGACAGCAAAATTCACCCCTCCACTTT.